A single sample gave rise to the 11 T cell receptor beta chains below, sequenced in a study of cytomegalovirus exposure and HLA in healthy donors. The PCR had 60 Vbeta and 13 Jbeta primers. The method was immunoSEQ multiplex PCR; TCRdb's version includes in-frame clones alone and lacks a portion of them. The sample contains about 120,000 clones, more than 55% of which appear only once. Source material: PBMCs. The receptors shown here come from a man between 18 and 35 years old in good health and CMV-seronegative.

The J gene is TRBJ1-5, the V gene TRBV30, with TRBD1 as a possible D gene (5 bases). With 0 bases removed from V and 4 bases from J, the gap between germline ends came to 13 bases. CDR1 and CDR2 (germline): GTSNPN, SVGIG (reference sequence). The CDR3 is 15 amino acids. The CDR3 loop is CAWSVTGGGNQPQHF. CDR3 in DNA: TGTGCCTGGAGTGTAACAGGTGGAGGGAATCAGCCCCAGCATTTT.

The chain employs TRBV7-8 and TRBJ2-5, with 8 bases aligning to TRBD2. Germline CDR1 SGHVS, CDR2 FQNEAQ. J lost 4 bases, V lost 2 bases, and 6 bases had no gene match. The CDR3 is made up of 15 amino acids. The CDR3 nucleotides are TGTGCCAGCAGCTTAAATAGCGGGAAGGGAGAGACCCAGTACTTC. Translated, it gives CASSLNSGKGETQYF.

The chain couples TRBV29-1 to TRBJ1-2; D gene unclear. CDR1 and CDR2 from the germline V gene are SQVTM and ANQGSEA. Trimming left V 0 bases short and J 3 bases short, with 5 bases between. CDR3 length: 12 amino acids. The CDR3 protein is CSVEDRYYGYTF. CDR3 nucleotides: TGCAGCGTTGAAGACAGGTACTATGGCTACACCTTC.

The sample holds a few counts of this clone. The gene calls are TRBV10-3 and TRBJ1-5; D unclear. The CDR3 length is 18 residues. The V end lost 3 bases, the J end lost 0 bases, and 18 bases lay between the germline ends. Germline V gene data show CDR1 as ENHRY and CDR2 as SYGVKD. This chain's CDR3 is CAISETRGGSTSNQPQHF. As DNA, the CDR3 is TGTGCCATCAGTGAAACCCGCGGCGGTTCAACTAGCAATCAGCCCCAGCATTTT.

This chain joins TRBV27 and TRBJ2-1, with 12 positions matching TRBD2. Germline V lookup: CDR1 MNHEY, CDR2 SMNVEV (reference sequence). There are 15 residues in the CDR3. Trimming at V came to 5 bases and at J to 8 bases, leaving 7 bases not matched to a gene. This chain's CDR3 is CASSRTSGGPHEQFF. DNA for the CDR3: TGTGCCAGCAGTCGCACTAGCGGGGGGCCCCATGAGCAGTTCTTC.

The CDR3 DNA reads as TGTGCCAGCAGTGGGCAACTAGTCATAAGCACAGATACGCAGTATTTT. Amino acids: CASSGQLVISTDTQYF. This chain joins TRBV2 and TRBJ2-3, with D perhaps matching TRBD2 (5 bases). The CDR3 contains 16 residues. With 4 bases removed from V and 0 bases from J, the gap between germline ends came to 14 bases. In germline, CDR1 is SNHLY, CDR2 FYNNEI.

This clone has just a few counts. DNA of the CDR3: TGTGCCAGCAGCTTAGCCCCACTTGGTAACACCGGGGAGCTGTTTTTT. Residues: CASSLAPLGNTGELFF. V and J are TRBV7-2 and TRBJ2-2; no firm D call. CDR3 length equals 16 residues. Germline V gene lookup returns CDR1 SGHTA and CDR2 FQGNSA. V gave up 0 bases and J gave up 2 bases, with 10 bases separating them.

The chain joins TRBV6-5 to TRBJ2-5; no definite D call. Germline V gives CDR1 MNHEY, CDR2 SVGAGI. V lost 0 bases and J lost 3, with 8 bases in between. CDR3 length equals 14 residues. The CDR3 loop reads CASSYSVSEETQYF. The CDR3 DNA follows: TGTGCCAGCAGTTACTCTGTGTCCGAAGAGACCCAGTACTTC.

This clone has just a few counts. This sequence joins TRBV18 and TRBJ2-7, with D possibly being TRBD1 (5 bases). Germline CDR1 reads KGHSH; CDR2 reads LQKENI. V lost 3 bases and J lost 3, with 12 bases in between. The CDR3 contains 14 residues. The CDR3 spells CASSPWGRDYEQYF. CDR3 DNA sequence: TGTGCCAGCTCACCTTGGGGCAGGGACTACGAGCAGTACTTC.

The V call is TRBV6-1, the J call TRBJ2-7, with D unresolved. Germline lookup yields CDR1 MNHNS and CDR2 SASEGT. V lost 6 bases, J lost 0 bases, and 12 bases lay in between. The CDR3 length is 14 residues. In DNA, the CDR3 is TGTGCCAGCAGGGCCAGGTTTGGCTCCTACGAGCAGTACTTC. This translates into CASRARFGSYEQYF.

The V and J genes are TRBV29-1 and TRBJ2-1; 7 bases fit TRBD2. The junction had 8 bases not matched to a gene; V was cut back by 3 bases and J by 0 bases. This CDR3 is built from 16 residues. Germline CDR1 reads SQVTM; CDR2 reads ANQGSEA. The CDR3 DNA reads as TGCAGCGTTGATTCGGGTGGCGGGAGCTCCTACAATGAGCAGTTCTTC. Residues: CSVDSGGGSSYNEQFF.